A single sample is the source of the 10 T cell receptor beta chains below, sequenced in a study of CD8+CD57+ T cells in acquired aplastic anemia. It was genomic DNA that served as the template for profiling TCR beta VDJ and CDR3. Each CDR3 protein gets one entry after TCRdb re-called the reads with MiXCR. Here the sample spans roughly 80,000 distinct CDR3 sequences, about 70% being singletons. Those patients picked for sequencing had displayed CD8+CD57+ cell expansion on flow cytometry. The sample was sorted CD4+, CD8+, or CD8+CD57+ T cells (not recorded which) from PBMCs. The source of these receptors is a human donor with aplastic anemia.

This clonotype was counted only a few times. This sequence joins TRBV2 and TRBJ2-2; D is uncertain. The CDR3 length is 11 residues. The V gene's germline CDR1 is SNHLY and CDR2 FYNNEI. Between the trimmed V and J ends, which lost 6 bases and 6 bases, there was a span of 5 bases. The CDR3 reads CASRTAGELFF. The DNA of the CDR3 is TGTGCCAGCAGGACTGCCGGGGAGCTGTTTTTT.

This sequence joins TRBV10-3 and TRBJ2-5; 14 nucleotides agree with TRBD2. J gave up 5 bases and V 7 bases, and 12 bases lay outside the gene matches. The CDR3 has 17 amino acids. Germline lookup yields CDR1 ENHRY and CDR2 SYGVKD. The chain's CDR3 is CAIMGRGTSGRGETQYF. CDR3 DNA sequence: TGTGCCATCATGGGTCGCGGGACTAGCGGGAGAGGGGAGACCCAGTACTTC.

This chain uses TRBV7-9 with TRBJ1-1; D is unresolved. Trimming stripped 6 bases from V and 8 bases from J, with 10 bases between. Looked up from germline, CDR1 is SEHNR and CDR2 is FQNEAQ (reference sequence). CDR3 size: 11 residues. For the CDR3, the DNA is TGTGCCAGCAGTTCCCCTCGGGAAGCTTTCTTT. Translated, it gives CASSSPREAFF.

The V gene is TRBV7-8, the J gene TRBJ2-1, with 10 bases matching TRBD2. Germline V gene data show CDR1 as SGHVS and CDR2 as FQNEAQ. The CDR3 runs 15 residues. The J segment lost 4 bases and the V segment lost 5 bases, leaving 5 bases of the junction unmatched. The CDR3 DNA follows: TGTGCCAGCAGCGTGGGACTAGCGACATACAATGAGCAGTTCTTC. This translates into CASSVGLATYNEQFF.

This sequence joins TRBV7-6 and TRBJ2-4; 9 bases agree with TRBD2. Germline values: CDR1 SGHVS, CDR2 FNYEAQ. The V gene end was trimmed by 8 bases and the J gene end by 9 bases; junction bases not matched to a gene: 11. This CDR3 is 14 amino acids long. CDR3 bases: TGTGCCAGCGGGGGTAGCGGGAGTCGGAGCATTCAGTACTTC. As protein: CASGGSGSRSIQYF.

The chain joins TRBV29-1 to TRBJ2-7; no clear D. There are 12 residues in the CDR3. Trimming removed 3 bases at V and 6 bases at J, with 12 bases between. The V gene's germline CDR1 is SQVTM and CDR2 ANQGSEA. The CDR3, as DNA: TGCAGCGTTGAGCGGCTAGGATTCGAGCAGTACTTC. As protein: CSVERLGFEQYF.

Note on this clonotype: An end of the junction does not agree with germline; a read error may underlie this. The chain has TRBV15 and TRBJ1-2, with TRBD1 as a possible D gene (6 bases). This CDR3 is built from 14 residues. CDR1 is LNHNV and CDR2 is YYDKDF in the germline V gene (reference sequence). As DNA, the CDR3 is TGTGCCAGCAGCTTGGAGAACAGGGACTATGGCTACACCTTC. Its protein product is CASSLENRDYGYTF.

This clonotype has a count of ten or more. V gene TRBV19 combines with J gene TRBJ2-1, with D tentatively TRBD1 or TRBD2 (5 bases each). The V and J ends lost 2 bases and 4 bases respectively, with 12 bases between them. CDR3 length equals 15 residues. Germline lookup yields CDR1 LNHDA and CDR2 SQIVND (reference sequence). The CDR3 sequence: CASSIYGAVYNEQFF. As DNA, the CDR3 is TGTGCCAGTAGTATATACGGGGCAGTTTACAATGAGCAGTTCTTC.

This chain links TRBV19 with TRBJ1-1; 10 bases agree with TRBD1. CDR1 is LNHDA, CDR2 SQIVND, per germline (reference sequence). The V gene end was trimmed by 7 bases and the J gene end by 7 bases; junction bases not matched to a gene: 6. This CDR3 spans 13 amino acids. CDR3 in amino acids: CASIGDRGLEAFF. The CDR3 coding sequence is TGTGCCAGTATAGGGGACAGGGGCCTTGAAGCTTTCTTT.

This clonotype was seen only once. The chain combines TRBV10-3 with TRBJ2-5, with 9 bases lining up with TRBD1. V lost 10 bases to trimming and J lost 4 bases; unmatched junction nucleotides: 7. The CDR3 has 13 residues. The germline V gene has CDR1 ENHRY and CDR2 SYGVKD. The CDR3 coding sequence is TGTGCCACCGGGACAGGGAGGGGAGAGACCCAGTACTTC. It specifies CATGTGRGETQYF.